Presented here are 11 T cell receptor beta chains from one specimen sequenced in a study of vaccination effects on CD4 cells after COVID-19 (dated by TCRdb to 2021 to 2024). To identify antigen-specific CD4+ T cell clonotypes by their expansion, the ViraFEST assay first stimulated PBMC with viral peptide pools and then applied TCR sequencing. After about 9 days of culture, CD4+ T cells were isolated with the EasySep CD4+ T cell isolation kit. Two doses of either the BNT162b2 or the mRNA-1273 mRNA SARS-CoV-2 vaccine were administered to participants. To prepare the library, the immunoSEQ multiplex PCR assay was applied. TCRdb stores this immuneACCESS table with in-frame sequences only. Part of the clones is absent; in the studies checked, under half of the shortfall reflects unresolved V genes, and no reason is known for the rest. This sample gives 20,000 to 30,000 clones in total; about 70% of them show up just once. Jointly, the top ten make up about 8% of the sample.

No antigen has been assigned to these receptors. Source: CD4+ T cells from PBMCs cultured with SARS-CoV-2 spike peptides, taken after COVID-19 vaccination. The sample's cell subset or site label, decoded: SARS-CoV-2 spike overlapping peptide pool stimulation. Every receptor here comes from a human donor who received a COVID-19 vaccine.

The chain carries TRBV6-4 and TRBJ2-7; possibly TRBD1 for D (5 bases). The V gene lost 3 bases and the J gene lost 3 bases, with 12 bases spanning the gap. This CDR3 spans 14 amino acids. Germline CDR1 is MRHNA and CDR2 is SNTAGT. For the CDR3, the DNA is TGTGCCAGCAGTGAAGGGCCAGGACACTACGAGCAGTACTTC. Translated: CASSEGPGHYEQYF.

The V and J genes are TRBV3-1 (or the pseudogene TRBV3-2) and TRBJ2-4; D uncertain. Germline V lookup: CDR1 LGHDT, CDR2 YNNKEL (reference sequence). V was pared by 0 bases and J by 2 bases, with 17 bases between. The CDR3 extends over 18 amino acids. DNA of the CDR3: TGTGCCAGCAGCCAAGATAGGTTTCGATGGGGAACCAAAAACATTCAGTACTTC. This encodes CASSQDRFRWGTKNIQYF.

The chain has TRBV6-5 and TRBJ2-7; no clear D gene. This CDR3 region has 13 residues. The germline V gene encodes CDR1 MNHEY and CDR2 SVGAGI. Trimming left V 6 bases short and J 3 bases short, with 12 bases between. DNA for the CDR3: TGTGCCAGCAGCTCCATAGGATACTACGAGCAGTACTTC. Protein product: CASSSIGYYEQYF.

The CDR3 sequence is CASRRDRIQNQPQHF. CDR3 nucleotides: TGTGCCAGTAGACGGGACAGAATACAAAATCAGCCCCAGCATTTT. The rearrangement joins TRBV19 to TRBJ1-5; 7 bases are a match to TRBD1. The CDR3 length is 15 residues. Trimming removed 6 bases from V and 4 bases from J; junction bases left unmatched: 9. Germline CDR1 LNHDA, CDR2 SQIVND (reference sequence).

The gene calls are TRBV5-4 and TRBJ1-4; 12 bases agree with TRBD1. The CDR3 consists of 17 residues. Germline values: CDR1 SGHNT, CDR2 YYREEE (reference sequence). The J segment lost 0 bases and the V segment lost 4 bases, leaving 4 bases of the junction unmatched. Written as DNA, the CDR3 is TGTGCCAGCAGCACAGGGACAGGGGGCCCAACTAATGAAAAACTGTTTTTT. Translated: CASSTGTGGPTNEKLFF.

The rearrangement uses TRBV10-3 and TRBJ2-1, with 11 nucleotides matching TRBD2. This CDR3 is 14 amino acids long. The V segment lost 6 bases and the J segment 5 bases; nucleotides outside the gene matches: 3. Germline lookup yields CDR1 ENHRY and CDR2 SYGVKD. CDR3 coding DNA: TGTGCCATCAGGGGGACTAGCGGAGACAATGAGCAGTTCTTC. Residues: CAIRGTSGDNEQFF.

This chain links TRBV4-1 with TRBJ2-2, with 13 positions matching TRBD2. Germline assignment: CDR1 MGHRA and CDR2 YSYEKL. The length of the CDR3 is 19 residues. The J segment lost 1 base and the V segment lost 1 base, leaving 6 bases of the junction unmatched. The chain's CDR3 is CASSQGGGLAGRNTGELFF. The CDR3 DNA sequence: TGCGCCAGCAGCCAAGGGGGGGGACTAGCGGGACGGAACACCGGGGAGCTGTTTTTT.

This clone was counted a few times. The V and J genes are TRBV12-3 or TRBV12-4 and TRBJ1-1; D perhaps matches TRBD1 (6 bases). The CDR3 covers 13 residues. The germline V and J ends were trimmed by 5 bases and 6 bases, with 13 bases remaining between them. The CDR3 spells CASSPNRVSEAFF. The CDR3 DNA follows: TGTGCCAGCAGTCCCAACAGGGTATCTGAAGCTTTCTTT.

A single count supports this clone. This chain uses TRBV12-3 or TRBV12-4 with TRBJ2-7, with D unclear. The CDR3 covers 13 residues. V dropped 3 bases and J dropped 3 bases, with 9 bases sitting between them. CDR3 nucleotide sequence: TGTGCCAGCAGTTTCGATGGAAGCTACGAGCAGTACTTC. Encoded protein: CASSFDGSYEQYF.

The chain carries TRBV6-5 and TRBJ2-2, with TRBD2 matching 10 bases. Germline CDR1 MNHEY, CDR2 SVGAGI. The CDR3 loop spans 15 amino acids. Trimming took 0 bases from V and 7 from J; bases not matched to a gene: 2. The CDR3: CASSYSSGGIGELFF. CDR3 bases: TGTGCCAGCAGTTACTCTAGCGGGGGGATCGGGGAGCTGTTTTTT.

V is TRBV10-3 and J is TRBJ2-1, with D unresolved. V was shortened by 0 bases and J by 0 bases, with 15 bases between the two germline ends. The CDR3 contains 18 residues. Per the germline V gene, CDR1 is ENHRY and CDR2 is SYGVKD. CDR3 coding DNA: TGTGCCATCAGTGAGTCGCCCGCCTGGTCCAGCTCCTACAATGAGCAGTTCTTC. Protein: CAISESPAWSSSYNEQFF.